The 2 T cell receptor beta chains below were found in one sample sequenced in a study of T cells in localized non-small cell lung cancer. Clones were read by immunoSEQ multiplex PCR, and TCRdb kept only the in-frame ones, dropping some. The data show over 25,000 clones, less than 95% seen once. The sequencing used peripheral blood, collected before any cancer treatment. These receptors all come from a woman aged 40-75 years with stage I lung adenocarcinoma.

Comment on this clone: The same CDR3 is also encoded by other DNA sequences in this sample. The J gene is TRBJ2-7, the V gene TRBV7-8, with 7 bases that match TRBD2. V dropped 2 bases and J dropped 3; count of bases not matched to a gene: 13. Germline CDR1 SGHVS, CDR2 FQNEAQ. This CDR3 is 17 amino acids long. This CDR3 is CASSLWPAGPLNYEQYF. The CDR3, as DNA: TGTGCCAGCAGCTTATGGCCAGCGGGGCCTCTAAACTACGAGCAGTACTTC.

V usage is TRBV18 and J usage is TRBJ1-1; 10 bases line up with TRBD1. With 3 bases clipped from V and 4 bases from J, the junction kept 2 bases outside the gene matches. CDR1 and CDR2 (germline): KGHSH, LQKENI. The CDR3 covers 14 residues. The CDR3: CASSPRTGGTEAFF. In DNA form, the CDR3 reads TGTGCCAGCTCACCTCGGACAGGGGGCACTGAAGCTTTCTTT.